The 32 T cell receptor beta chains listed next were all sequenced from one sample in a study of blood T cell repertoires in COVID-19. Sequencing used immunoSEQ multiplex PCR; TCRdb keeps in-frame clones, though not all of them. In the table there are about 100,000 clones, 91% of which are singletons. The sequenced sample was peripheral blood. The receptors were gathered from a human donor in a cohort sampled during active COVID-19.

This sequence joins TRBV19 and TRBJ1-5; D perhaps matches TRBD1 (5 bases). The V end was cut by 0 bases, the J end by 4 bases, with 10 bases between. The CDR3 is made up of 15 amino acids. The germline CDR1 and CDR2 sequences are LNHDA and SQIVND (reference sequence). CDR3 coding DNA: TGTGCCAGTAGTATAGATGGGGGGTGGAATCAGCCCCAGCATTTT. Translation: CASSIDGGWNQPQHF.

The CDR3 protein is CASSQDSTSYEQYF. As DNA, the CDR3 is TGCGCCAGCAGCCAGGATTCGACAAGCTACGAGCAGTACTTC. The rearrangement links TRBV5-1 to TRBJ2-7; unclear D gene. V was clipped by 4 bases and J by 3 bases, with 14 bases between them. The germline CDR1 and CDR2 sequences are SGHRS and YFSETQ. The CDR3 covers 14 residues. Full variable domain (outside the CDR3, taken from reference TRBV5-1 and TRBJ2-7): KAGVTQTPRYLIKTRGQQVTLSCSPISGHRSVSWYQQTPGQGLQFLFEYFSETQRNKGNFPGRFSGRQFSNSRSEMNVSTLELGDSALYLCASSQDSTSYEQYFGPGTRLTVT.

The V gene is TRBV7-6, the J gene TRBJ2-7; 7 bases fit TRBD2. Losses at the gene ends were 5 bases for V and 0 bases for J; bases not matched to a gene: 10. The CDR3 length is 16 residues. Germline V gives CDR1 SGHVS, CDR2 FNYEAQ. The CDR3 reads CASSPQLGGSSYEQYF. Here the CDR3 DNA reads TGTGCCAGCAGCCCACAGCTCGGGGGGAGCTCCTACGAGCAGTACTTC.

The chain uses TRBV11-2 and TRBJ2-7; 7 positions match TRBD1. Germline V gene data show CDR1 as SGHAT and CDR2 as FQNNGV. V lost 4 bases, J lost 0 bases, and 9 bases stayed unmatched. The CDR3 runs 16 residues. The CDR3 sequence is CASSSTGTAFSYEQYF. The CDR3 DNA reads as TGTGCCAGCAGCTCGACCGGGACAGCCTTCTCCTACGAGCAGTACTTC.

The chain is built from TRBV24-1 and TRBJ2-1; 7 bases align to TRBD1. V shed 3 bases and J 8 bases; nucleotides not matched to a gene: 3. Germline CDR1 KGHDR, CDR2 SFDVKD. This CDR3 has 13 residues. Written as DNA, the CDR3 is TGTGCCACCAGTGATCCGACAGGGTATGAGCAGTTCTTC. Translation: CATSDPTGYEQFF.

The chain couples TRBV4-3 to TRBJ2-2; D perhaps matches TRBD2 (6 bases). This CDR3 has 18 residues. CDR1 is LGHNA, CDR2 YSLEER, per germline. Trimming took 0 bases from V and 4 from J, leaving 18 bases between them. The CDR3 sequence is CASSQDPLAIIGTGELFF. CDR3 in DNA: TGCGCCAGCAGCCAAGATCCGCTAGCGATCATAGGCACCGGGGAGCTGTTTTTT.

The chain recombines TRBV3-1 (or the pseudogene TRBV3-2) with TRBJ1-6, with 10 bases lining up with TRBD1. Germline V gives CDR1 LGHDT, CDR2 YNNKEL (reference sequence). This CDR3 comprises 16 residues. The J segment lost 7 bases and the V segment lost 1 base, leaving 4 bases of the junction unmatched. This CDR3 reads CASSQGGQGWNSPLHF. CDR3 DNA sequence: TGTGCCAGCAGCCAAGGGGGACAGGGGTGGAATTCACCCCTCCACTTT.

CDR3 loop: CASSLVQAGATGELFF. The CDR3 bases are TGTGCCAGCAGCTTAGTGCAAGCGGGGGCTACCGGGGAGCTGTTTTTT. The rearrangement joins TRBV7-9 to TRBJ2-2; TRBD2 matches at 8 bases. Germline V gene sequence: CDR1 SEHNR, CDR2 FQNEAQ (reference sequence). The V gene end was trimmed by 1 base and the J gene end by 5 bases; junction bases not matched to a gene: 6. The CDR3 is 16 residues long.

This clone has just one count. The chain combines TRBV2 with TRBJ1-4; 7 bases align to TRBD1. The CDR3 consists of 14 residues. With 7 bases clipped from V and 7 bases from J, the junction kept 9 bases outside the gene matches. CDR1 is SNHLY, CDR2 FYNNEI, per germline. CDR3 DNA sequence: TGTGCCAGCATTCAGGGGGTTGTTGGTGAAAAACTGTTTTTT. Its protein is CASIQGVVGEKLFF. Together with reference TRBV2 and TRBJ1-4, the CDR3 gives the full variable domain: EPEVTQTPSHQVTQMGQEVILRCVPISNHLYFYWYRQILGQKVEFLVSFYNNEISEKSEIFDDQFSVERPDGSNFTLKIRSTKLEDSAMYFCASIQGVVGEKLFFGSGTQLSVL.

The V gene is TRBV6-5, the J gene TRBJ2-5; the match to TRBD2 covers 9 bases. Germline CDR1 and CDR2: MNHEY and SVGAGI. Trimming removed 6 bases from V and 5 bases from J; junction bases left unmatched: 10. The CDR3 has 15 amino acids. CDR3 protein: CASRGSGGRWETQYF. DNA of the CDR3: TGTGCCAGCAGGGGTAGCGGGGGCCGATGGGAGACCCAGTACTTC.

The rearrangement uses TRBV7-2 and TRBJ1-2; 9 nucleotides line up with TRBD1. V shed 5 bases and J 7 bases; nucleotides not matched to a gene: 14. The CDR3 length is 16 residues. CDR1 and CDR2 (germline): SGHTA, FQGNSA. This CDR3 reads CASSHNSLDRGGGYTF. CDR3 bases: TGTGCCAGCAGCCACAATTCTCTGGACAGGGGAGGTGGCTACACCTTC.

DNA for the CDR3: TGTGCCAGCTCACCAACAAAGGGACAGGGAAGAACACCCCTCCACTTT. Translating gives CASSPTKGQGRTPLHF. V usage is TRBV18 and J usage is TRBJ1-6, with 9 bases lining up with TRBD1. CDR3 length: 16 amino acids. With 2 bases clipped from V and 11 bases from J, the junction kept 10 bases outside the gene matches. CDR1 is KGHSH, CDR2 LQKENI, per germline. The whole variable domain, filled in from reference TRBV18 and TRBJ1-6, reads NAGVMQNPRHLVRRRGQEARLRCSPMKGHSHVYWYRQLPEEGLKFMVYLQKENIIDESGMPKERFSAEFPKEGPSILRIQQVVRGDSAAYFCASSPTKGQGRTPLHFGNGTRLTVT.

The V gene is TRBV28, the J gene TRBJ1-2; tentative D call: TRBD1 (6 bases). Trimming pared 7 bases from V and 8 bases from J, leaving 20 bases between. CDR1 MDHEN and CDR2 SYDVKM come from the germline V gene. The length of the CDR3 is 14 residues. The CDR3 DNA sequence: TGTGCCAGCACCTCCGGGGGGCCAGGGAGAGGCTACACCTTC. Protein sequence: CASTSGGPGRGYTF.

V gene TRBV29-1 combines with J gene TRBJ1-2; D is perhaps TRBD1 (5 bases). This CDR3 has 13 residues. Germline V gives CDR1 SQVTM, CDR2 ANQGSEA. V lost 5 bases to trimming and J lost 1 base, with 11 bases between them. The CDR3 loop is CSVKDDSNYGYTF. The CDR3 DNA sequence: TGCAGCGTTAAGGACGACAGTAACTATGGCTACACCTTC.

The CDR3, as DNA: TGTGCCAGCAGCTTTAACCGGGACACGGCCTCCTACGAGCAGTACTTC. It specifies CASSFNRDTASYEQYF. The chain links TRBV7-6 to TRBJ2-7; D perhaps matches TRBD1 (6 bases). CDR3 length equals 16 residues. Germline assignment: CDR1 SGHVS and CDR2 FNYEAQ. V dropped 3 bases and J dropped 0 bases, with 15 bases sitting between them.

The chain carries TRBV15 and TRBJ2-3; 11 bases align to TRBD1. Germline V gives CDR1 LNHNV, CDR2 YYDKDF (reference sequence). This CDR3 has 16 residues. The V and J ends lost 0 bases and 4 bases, in that order; junction bases with no gene match: 3. The DNA of the CDR3 is TGTGCCACCAGCAGAGAGGGACAGGGGGTAGCAGATACGCAGTATTTT. Translation: CATSREGQGVADTQYF.

This chain uses TRBV12-3 or TRBV12-4 with TRBJ2-4, with 9 bases that match TRBD2. This CDR3 is 13 amino acids long. J gave up 7 bases and V 6 bases, and 4 bases lay outside the gene matches. The CDR3 DNA reads TGTGCCAGCAGCAGTGGACTAGCGAACATTCAGTACTTC. Its translation is CASSSGLANIQYF.

This rearrangement joins TRBV7-8 to TRBJ2-1; the D is unclear. Trimming cost V 2 bases and J 8 bases, with 10 bases left between them. Germline CDR1 is SGHVS and CDR2 is FQNEAQ. The CDR3 runs to 13 residues. This CDR3 reads CASSLSWSDEQFF. CDR3 DNA: TGTGCCAGCAGCTTATCATGGTCGGATGAGCAGTTCTTC.

V gene TRBV13 combines with J gene TRBJ2-1, with D perhaps TRBD2 (6 bases). CDR3 length: 15 residues. Germline V CDR1 and CDR2: PRHDT, FYEKMQ (reference sequence). Trimming stripped 5 bases from V and 0 bases from J, with 11 bases between. The CDR3 protein is CASSPGLSSYNEQFF. The CDR3 nucleotides are TGTGCCAGCAGCCCGGGACTGAGCTCCTACAATGAGCAGTTCTTC.

This chain uses TRBV18 with TRBJ2-1; TRBD2 aligns across 15 bases. The V gene's germline CDR1 is KGHSH and CDR2 LQKENI. CDR3 size: 19 residues. With 5 bases clipped from V and 0 bases from J, the junction kept 8 bases outside the gene matches. The CDR3: CASSMRTSGGESSYNEQFF. CDR3 DNA: TGTGCCAGCTCAATGAGGACTAGCGGGGGGGAAAGCTCCTACAATGAGCAGTTCTTC.

J is TRBJ2-5 and V is TRBV5-1, with 11 bases identical to TRBD2. V lost 2 bases, J lost 5 bases, and 2 bases stayed unmatched. The CDR3 has 14 amino acids. Germline CDR1 and CDR2: SGHRS and YFSETQ. This chain's CDR3 is CASSFSGGAETQYF. The CDR3 nucleotides are TGCGCCAGCAGCTTTAGCGGGGGGGCGGAGACCCAGTACTTC.

The chain has TRBV5-4 and TRBJ2-5; tentatively, D is TRBD2 (6 bases). The germline V gene has CDR1 SGHNT and CDR2 YYREEE (reference sequence). Trimming left V 2 bases short and J 3 bases short, with 11 bases between. CDR3 size: 14 residues. The CDR3 DNA is TGTGCCAGCAGCTTAGGCGGGATTGAAGAGACCCAGTACTTC. This translates into CASSLGGIEETQYF.

The table lists this clone with a count of one. The gene calls are TRBV7-3 and TRBJ1-1; D not resolved. V shed 1 base and J shed 4 bases, with 7 bases lying between them. From germline, CDR1 is SGHTA and CDR2 FQGTGA. The CDR3 consists of 13 residues. This chain's CDR3 is CASSLNGPTEAFF. The DNA of the CDR3 is TGTGCCAGCAGCTTAAACGGTCCCACTGAAGCTTTCTTT.

The rearrangement joins TRBV13 to TRBJ2-7; TRBD2 aligns across 8 bases. Germline loops: CDR1 PRHDT, CDR2 FYEKMQ (reference sequence). CDR3 length: 13 amino acids. Germline trimming cut 5 bases from V and 2 bases from J; bases unmatched to any gene: 2. As DNA, the CDR3 is TGTGCCAGCAGCACGGGGGGGACCTACGAGCAGTACTTC. The encoded protein is CASSTGGTYEQYF.

The chain couples TRBV5-4 to TRBJ1-1; the D gene is possibly TRBD1 (6 bases). V was clipped by 0 bases and J by 5 bases, with 11 bases between them. The CDR3 has 14 amino acids. Germline CDR1 and CDR2: SGHNT and YYREEE (reference sequence). This CDR3 reads CASSLVRGSTEAFF. The CDR3 DNA sequence: TGTGCCAGCAGCTTGGTCAGGGGAAGTACTGAAGCTTTCTTT.

The chain has TRBV7-6 and TRBJ2-5; 16 bases agree with TRBD2. Germline-derived CDR1 and CDR2 are SGHVS and FNYEAQ. CDR3 length: 17 amino acids. V shed 4 bases, J shed 5 bases, and the junction held 7 bases outside the gene matches. Written as DNA, the CDR3 is TGTGCCAGCAGCTCGGGACTAGCGGGAGGGCCTTTGGAGACCCAGTACTTC. Encoded protein: CASSSGLAGGPLETQYF.

The chain is built from TRBV2 and TRBJ2-5; possible D gene TRBD2, 7 bases. Germline lookup yields CDR1 SNHLY and CDR2 FYNNEI. The V gene lost 7 bases and the J gene lost 2 bases, with 17 bases spanning the gap. This CDR3 region has 15 residues. The CDR3 DNA sequence: TGTGCCAGCAAGGGCTTGGGGGGGGCACAAGAGACCCAGTACTTC. Protein product: CASKGLGGAQETQYF.

The chain is built from TRBV19 and TRBJ2-5; 7 bases are shared with TRBD1. The V segment lost 3 bases and the J segment 4 bases; nucleotides outside the gene matches: 2. The CDR3 is 13 amino acids. CDR1 LNHDA and CDR2 SQIVND come from the germline V gene (reference sequence). The CDR3 region is CASSMGQLETQYF. CDR3 DNA: TGTGCCAGTAGTATGGGACAGTTAGAGACCCAGTACTTC.

V is TRBV5-1 and J is TRBJ1-1; D not certain. Germline V gene lookup returns CDR1 SGHRS and CDR2 YFSETQ. V was clipped by 0 bases and J by 1 base, with 7 bases between them. This CDR3 spans 14 amino acids. CDR3: CASSLAARNTEAFF. Written as DNA, the CDR3 is TGCGCCAGCAGCTTGGCCGCCAGGAACACTGAAGCTTTCTTT.

This chain uses TRBV6-5 with TRBJ1-2; the match to TRBD1 covers 8 bases. V lost 5 bases to trimming and J lost 7 bases; unmatched junction nucleotides: 12. The CDR3 covers 15 residues. Germline assignment: CDR1 MNHEY and CDR2 SVGAGI. The CDR3 region has the DNA TGTGCCAGCAGTACGAGGACAGGGAGGGTGAGTGGCTACACCTTC. Translating it yields CASSTRTGRVSGYTF.

The chain is built from TRBV5-1 and TRBJ2-7, with TRBD2 as a possible D gene (5 bases). Between the trimmed V and J ends, which lost 5 bases and 3 bases, there was a span of 9 bases. The CDR3 consists of 12 residues. Germline V gene lookup returns CDR1 SGHRS and CDR2 YFSETQ. The CDR3 here is CASSRSGYEQYF. The CDR3 bases are TGCGCCAGCAGTCGGAGCGGCTACGAGCAGTACTTC.

This clone was seen only once. The J gene is TRBJ2-5, the V gene TRBV30, with 11 bases aligning to TRBD2. Germline assignment: CDR1 GTSNPN and CDR2 SVGIG (reference sequence). The CDR3 has 15 amino acids. V lost 3 bases and J lost 2; bases outside the gene matches: 5. The CDR3 sequence: CAWRRLAGPQETQYF. The CDR3 DNA reads TGTGCCTGGAGAAGACTAGCGGGACCGCAAGAGACCCAGTACTTC.